This TCR beta chain was identified in a study of T-cell reconstitution after alpha-beta-depleted transplantation in children. This clonotype was seen at least ten times. TCRbeta library construction was performed incorporating unique molecular identifiers. TCRdb redid the calling of the PCR reads with MiXCR, one entry per CDR3 protein. The sample holds 600,000 to 700,000 distinct CDR3 sequences; around 16% are singletons and the top ten take approximately 1%. This CDR3 region has 16 residues. Germline CDR1 reads MNHEY; CDR2 reads SVGAGI. V was trimmed by 0 bases and J by 0 bases, leaving 9 bases between them.

Material: PBMCs from the stem cell graft donor, obtained from the stem cell graft. The TCR originated in a human donor who donated a stem cell graft to a child with acute myeloid leukemia. The V gene is TRBV6-5, the J gene TRBJ1-3; possibly TRBD1 for D (5 bases). DNA for the CDR3: TGTGCCAGCAGTTACTCGCGGGGGAACTCTGGAAACACCATATATTTT. It specifies CASSYSRGNSGNTIYF.